This T cell receptor (beta chain) was found in a study of cytomegalovirus exposure and HLA in healthy donors. Study at large: Of 300 to 500 genotyped donors, roughly 80% clustered with self-reported Caucasian donors.

General study findings and limits: TCR beta sequences reportedly predicted most subjects' HLA-A and HLA-B alleles accurately. The number of N-insertions in an Asian-associated ancestry cluster was reportedly below the 666-donor mean in a later analysis.

It was with 60 Vbeta and 13 Jbeta primers that the PCR ran. The method was immunoSEQ multiplex PCR; TCRdb's version includes in-frame clones alone and lacks a portion of them. Of roughly 69,000 clones listed, around 73% were seen once; the top ten hold roughly 5.5%. The germline V gene has CDR1 SGHNT and CDR2 YENEEA. Trimming cost V 5 bases and J 2 bases; bases outside gene matches: 7. This CDR3 has 15 amino acids. This clone was detected a few times. Antigen: not known. V and J are TRBV11-3 and TRBJ2-3, with 7 bases identical to TRBD1. The TCR originated in a man between 50 and 59 years old in good health and CMV-seronegative. The sequenced sample consisted of PBMCs. In DNA form, the CDR3 reads TGTGCCAGCAGCACCCGACAGGGCGACACAGATACGCAGTATTTT. Its translation is CASSTRQGDTDTQYF. The full variable domain, with the rest looked up from reference TRBV11-3 and TRBJ2-3, is EAGVVQSPRYKIIEKKQPVAFWCNPISGHNTLYWYLQNLGQGPELLIRYENEEAVDDSQLPKDRFSAERLKGVDSTLKIQPAELGDSAVYLCASSTRQGDTDTQYFGPGTRLTVL.